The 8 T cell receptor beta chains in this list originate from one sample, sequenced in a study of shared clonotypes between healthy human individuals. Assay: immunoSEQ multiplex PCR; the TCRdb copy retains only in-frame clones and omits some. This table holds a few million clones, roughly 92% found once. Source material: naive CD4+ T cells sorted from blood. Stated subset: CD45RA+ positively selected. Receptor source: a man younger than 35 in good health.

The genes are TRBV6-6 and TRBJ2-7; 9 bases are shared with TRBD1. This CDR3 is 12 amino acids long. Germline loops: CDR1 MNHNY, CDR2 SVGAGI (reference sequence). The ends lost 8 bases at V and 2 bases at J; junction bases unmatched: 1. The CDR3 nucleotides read TGTGCCAGCGGGGACAGGGCCTACGAGCAGTACTTC. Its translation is CASGDRAYEQYF.

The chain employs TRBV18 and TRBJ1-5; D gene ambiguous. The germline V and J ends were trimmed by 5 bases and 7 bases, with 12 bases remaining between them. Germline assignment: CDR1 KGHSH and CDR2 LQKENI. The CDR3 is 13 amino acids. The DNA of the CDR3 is TGTGCCAGCTCAGAGGGAATAGAGCAGCCCCAGCATTTT. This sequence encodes CASSEGIEQPQHF.

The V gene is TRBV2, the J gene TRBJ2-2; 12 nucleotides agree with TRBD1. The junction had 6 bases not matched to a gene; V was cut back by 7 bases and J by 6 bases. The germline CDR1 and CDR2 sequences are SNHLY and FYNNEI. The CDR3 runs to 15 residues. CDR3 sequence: CASKVGTGGPGELFF. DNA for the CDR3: TGTGCCAGCAAAGTAGGGACAGGGGGCCCCGGGGAGCTGTTTTTT.

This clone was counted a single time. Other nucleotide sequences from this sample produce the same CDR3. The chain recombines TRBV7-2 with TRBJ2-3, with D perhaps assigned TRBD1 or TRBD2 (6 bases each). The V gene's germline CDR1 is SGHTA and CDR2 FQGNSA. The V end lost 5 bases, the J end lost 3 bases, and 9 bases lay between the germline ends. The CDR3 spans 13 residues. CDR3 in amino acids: CASSRGGTDTQYF. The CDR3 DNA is TGTGCCAGCAGCCGAGGGGGGACAGATACGCAGTATTTT.

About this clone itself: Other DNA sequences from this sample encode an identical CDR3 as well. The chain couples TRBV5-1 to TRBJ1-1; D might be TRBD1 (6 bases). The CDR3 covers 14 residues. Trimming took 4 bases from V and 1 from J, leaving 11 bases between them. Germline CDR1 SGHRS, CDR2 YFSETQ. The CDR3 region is CASSRTTGNTEAFF. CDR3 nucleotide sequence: TGCGCCAGCAGCCGAACGACAGGGAACACTGAAGCTTTCTTT.

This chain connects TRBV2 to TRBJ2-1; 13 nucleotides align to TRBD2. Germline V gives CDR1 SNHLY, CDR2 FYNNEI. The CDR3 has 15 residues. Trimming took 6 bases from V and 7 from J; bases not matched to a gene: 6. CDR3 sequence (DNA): TGTGCCAGCAGAAGGACTAGCGGGGGCACTAATGAGCAGTTCTTC. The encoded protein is CASRRTSGGTNEQFF.

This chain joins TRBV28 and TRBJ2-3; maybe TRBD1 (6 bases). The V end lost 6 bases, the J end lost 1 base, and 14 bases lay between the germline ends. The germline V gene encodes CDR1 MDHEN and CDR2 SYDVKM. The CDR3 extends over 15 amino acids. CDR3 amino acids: CASRSGVVGTDTQYF. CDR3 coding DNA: TGTGCCAGCAGGTCAGGGGTAGTCGGCACAGATACGCAGTATTTT.

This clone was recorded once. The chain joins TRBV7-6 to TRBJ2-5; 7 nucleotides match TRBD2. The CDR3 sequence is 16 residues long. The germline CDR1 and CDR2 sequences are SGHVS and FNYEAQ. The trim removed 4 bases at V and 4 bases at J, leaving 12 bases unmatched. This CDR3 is CASSSLRQGGRETQYF. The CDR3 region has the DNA TGTGCCAGCAGCTCCCTCCGGCAGGGAGGGAGAGAGACCCAGTACTTC.